What follows is one T cell receptor (beta chain) and its context. The record originates from a study of CD4 and CD8 cells across lung adenocarcinoma regions. Using its own MiXCR run on the PCR reads, TCRdb lists one record per CDR3 protein. The data show more than 9,000 distinct CDR3 sequences, with 40% to 55% seen just once and about 33% held by the top ten. The CDR3 contains 14 residues. From germline, CDR1 is SGHNT and CDR2 YENEEA. Donors had localized lung adenocarcinoma, a non-small cell lung cancer. The clonotype was recovered from a male donor with lung adenocarcinoma. The CD4 and CD8 labels of this study may be unreliable. The chain carries TRBV11-3 and TRBJ2-3; either TRBD1 or TRBD2 may fit D (5 bases each). TRBJ2-7 explains the end of the DNA better; the J call may be wrong. The sequenced material came from CD8+ T cells from the margin of a lung tumor. The CDR3 DNA reads TGTGCCAGCAGCCCCATGGGGGATCCCCCCGAGCAGTACTTC. Translated: CASSPMGDPPEQYF.